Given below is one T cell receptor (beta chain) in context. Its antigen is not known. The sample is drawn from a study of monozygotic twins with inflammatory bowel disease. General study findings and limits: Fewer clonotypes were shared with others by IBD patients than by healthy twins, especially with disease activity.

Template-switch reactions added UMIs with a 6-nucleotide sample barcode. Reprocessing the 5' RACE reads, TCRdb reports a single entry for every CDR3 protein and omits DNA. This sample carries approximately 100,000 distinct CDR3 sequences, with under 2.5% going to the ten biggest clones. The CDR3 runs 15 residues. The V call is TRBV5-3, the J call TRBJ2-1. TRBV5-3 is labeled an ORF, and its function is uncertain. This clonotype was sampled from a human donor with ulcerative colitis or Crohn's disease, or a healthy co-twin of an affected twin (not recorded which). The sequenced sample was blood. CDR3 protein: CARSLAPSTYNEQFF.